One and the same sample provided the 21 T cell receptor beta chains below, sequenced in a study of early T cells in non-severe SARS-CoV-2 infection. TCRdb processed the 5' RACE reads anew with MiXCR; each CDR3 protein has one entry. Here the sample spans about 83,000 distinct CDR3 sequences, over 13% being singletons. Sequencing was performed on whole blood. These receptors were obtained from an adult who was a healthcare worker with PCR-confirmed SARS-CoV-2 infection or an uninfected control (not recorded which).

This clonotype was seen more than once but under ten times. The chain employs TRBV15 and TRBJ1-1; no definite D call. Germline lookup yields CDR1 LNHNV and CDR2 YYDKDF (reference sequence). V was pared by 0 bases and J by 0 bases, with 2 bases between. The CDR3 loop spans 13 amino acids. The CDR3, as DNA: TGTGCCACCAGCAGAGATATGAACACTGAAGCTTTCTTT. Translating gives CATSRDMNTEAFF.

This clonotype was counted many times. J is TRBJ1-6 and V is TRBV30, with a possible D match to TRBD1 (6 bases). CDR3 length: 19 amino acids. Per the germline V gene, CDR1 is GTSNPN and CDR2 is SVGIG (reference sequence). Between the trimmed V and J ends, which lost 1 base and 0 bases, there was a span of 19 bases. The CDR3, as DNA: TGTGCCTGGAGTGCCAAGACCGGGACACAGAGCTCCTATAATTCACCCCTCCACTTT. This codes for CAWSAKTGTQSSYNSPLHF.

This chain joins TRBV18 and TRBJ1-5, with a weak D call TRBD1 (5 bases). The CDR3 is 17 amino acids. V was pared by 3 bases and J by 3 bases, with 18 bases between. Germline V gene lookup returns CDR1 KGHSH and CDR2 LQKENI. The CDR3: CASSPRGQDTLNQPQHF. In DNA form, the CDR3 reads TGTGCCAGCTCACCTAGGGGTCAGGACACACTCAATCAGCCCCAGCATTTT.

In this sample, this clonotype turned up a few times. The chain links TRBV12-3 or TRBV12-4 to TRBJ2-7; the D gene could be TRBD1 or TRBD2 (5 bases each). V gave up 4 bases and J gave up 7 bases, with 8 bases separating them. The CDR3 runs to 11 residues. For the CDR3, the DNA is TGTGCCAGCAGTTACGGGACGGAGCAGTACTTC. Translated, it gives CASSYGTEQYF.

This clonotype showed up just a few times. The rearrangement links TRBV10-3 to TRBJ2-3, with 9 bases lining up with TRBD1. CDR3 length: 14 residues. V trimming: 6 bases; J trimming: 2 bases; junction bases outside the gene matches: 3. The germline CDR1 and CDR2 sequences are ENHRY and SYGVKD. The CDR3 region is CAISLQGATDTQYF. The CDR3 DNA reads TGTGCCATCAGCCTACAGGGGGCCACAGATACGCAGTATTTT.

This clonotype occurred many times. The genes are TRBV6-1 and TRBJ2-7; no clear D gene. Germline CDR1 MNHNS, CDR2 SASEGT. V was clipped by 3 bases and J by 2 bases, with 8 bases between them. CDR3 length: 13 amino acids. CDR3 region: CASSEAFAYEQYF. In nucleotides, the CDR3 is TGTGCCAGCAGTGAGGCATTTGCCTACGAGCAGTACTTC.

V gene TRBV9 combines with J gene TRBJ2-2; perhaps TRBD2 as D (6 bases). Germline CDR1 is SGDLS and CDR2 is YYNGEE. V was pared by 5 bases and J by 6 bases, with 8 bases between. The CDR3 runs to 12 residues. The CDR3 loop is CASRTRAGELFF. CDR3 sequence (DNA): TGTGCCAGCAGGACTAGGGCCGGGGAGCTGTTTTTT.

In this sample, this clonotype turned up many times. This chain uses TRBV20-1 with TRBJ2-7; D gene ambiguous. There are 16 residues in the CDR3. Trimming removed 1 base from V and 4 bases from J, with 20 bases in between. Germline CDR1 reads DFQATT; CDR2 reads SNEGSKA (reference sequence). CDR3 sequence: CSARVGNSRASYEQYF. The CDR3 coding sequence is TGCAGTGCTAGAGTTGGTAATAGCCGCGCTTCTTACGAGCAGTACTTC.

This chain uses TRBV28 with TRBJ2-3; D is unresolved. V lost 1 base, J lost 3 bases, and 8 bases lay in between. From germline, CDR1 is MDHEN and CDR2 SYDVKM. The CDR3 consists of 14 residues. The CDR3 protein is CASSLLPDTDTQYF. DNA of the CDR3: TGTGCCAGCAGTTTATTACCGGATACAGATACGCAGTATTTT.

The chain joins TRBV7-6 to TRBJ2-7; possibly TRBD1 for D (6 bases). The ends were cut back, 5 bases at V and 2 bases at J, with 16 bases in the middle. This CDR3 has 15 residues. Germline V gene data show CDR1 as SGHVS and CDR2 as FNYEAQ. In DNA form, the CDR3 reads TGTGCCAGCAGCCTCCAACAGGGCGGACCCTACGAGCAGTACTTC. Protein: CASSLQQGGPYEQYF.

This clonotype has more than one count but fewer than ten. The V gene is TRBV10-3, the J gene TRBJ1-2, with TRBD1 identical over 12 bases. Unmatched junction bases numbered 2, after V lost 8 bases and J lost 4 bases. This CDR3 is 13 amino acids long. Germline values: CDR1 ENHRY, CDR2 SYGVKD. CDR3 sequence: CAIPGQGAYGYTF. CDR3 bases: TGTGCCATCCCGGGACAGGGGGCCTATGGCTACACCTTC.

There are a few counts of this clonotype. The rearrangement uses TRBV29-1 and TRBJ1-2; D is unresolved. The CDR3 length is 13 residues. Between the trimmed V and J ends, which lost 0 bases and 1 base, there was a span of 6 bases. CDR1 is SQVTM and CDR2 is ANQGSEA in the germline V gene. The CDR3 loop is CSVEEPDNYGYTF. In DNA, the CDR3 is TGCAGCGTTGAAGAGCCAGATAACTATGGCTACACCTTC.

This clonotype was observed many times. The chain couples TRBV30 to TRBJ1-1, with 7 bases that match TRBD1. This CDR3 is 12 amino acids long. The J segment lost 7 bases and the V segment lost 5 bases, leaving 7 bases of the junction unmatched. The germline gives CDR1 GTSNPN, CDR2 SVGIG (reference sequence). The CDR3 nucleotides are TGTGCCTGGGAAAACCGGGACAGTGAAGCTTTCTTT. Its protein is CAWENRDSEAFF. The whole variable domain, remainder taken from reference TRBV30 and TRBJ1-1, is SQTIHQWPATLVQPVGSPLSLECTVEGTSNPNLYWYRQAAGRGLQLLFYSVGIGQISSEVPQNLSASRPQDRQFILSSKKLLLSDSGFYLCAWENRDSEAFFGQGTRLTVV.

The gene calls are TRBV12-3 or TRBV12-4 and TRBJ2-2, with D perhaps matching TRBD1 or TRBD2 (7 bases each). V lost 5 bases to trimming and J lost 7 bases, with 14 bases between them. The CDR3 sequence is 14 residues long. CDR3: CASSLDREGGELFF. CDR3 nucleotides: TGTGCCAGCAGTCTCGACAGGGAGGGCGGGGAGCTGTTTTTT.

The chain uses TRBV25-1 and TRBJ2-1, with 7 nucleotides matching TRBD1. Germline assignment: CDR1 MGHDK and CDR2 SYGVNS. CDR3 length: 16 amino acids. The ends lost 7 bases at V and 0 bases at J; junction bases unmatched: 9. CDR3: CASKGAGPSSYNEQFF. CDR3 coding DNA: TGTGCCAGCAAGGGGGCGGGTCCGAGCTCCTACAATGAGCAGTTCTTC.

This clonotype turned up a few times. V is TRBV20-1 and J is TRBJ1-3; D unresolved. V lost 0 bases, J lost 0 bases, and 15 bases lay in between. Germline lookup yields CDR1 DFQATT and CDR2 SNEGSKA (reference sequence). The CDR3 extends over 17 amino acids. The CDR3 nucleotides are TGCAGTGCTAGAGATCTCCGCCGGGGAGTCTCTGGAAACACCATATATTTT. As protein: CSARDLRRGVSGNTIYF.

This clonotype was seen ten or more times. The chain is built from TRBV7-9 and TRBJ2-3; TRBD1 might be the D (5 bases). The germline gives CDR1 SEHNR, CDR2 FQNEAQ (reference sequence). With 4 bases removed from V and 10 bases from J, the gap between germline ends came to 12 bases. The CDR3 extends over 12 amino acids. The CDR3: CASSSVTVAQYF. The CDR3 coding sequence is TGTGCCAGCAGCTCAGTGACAGTTGCGCAGTATTTT.

This clonotype was counted ten times or more. The V gene is TRBV29-1, the J gene TRBJ2-1; 12 positions agree with TRBD2. The CDR3 has 16 residues. Unmatched junction bases numbered 9, after V lost 7 bases and J lost 2 bases. The germline V gene encodes CDR1 SQVTM and CDR2 ANQGSEA. CDR3 sequence reads: CSGGEASGRAYNEQFF. DNA of the CDR3: TGCAGCGGGGGAGAGGCTAGCGGGAGGGCCTACAATGAGCAGTTCTTC.

This clonotype was seen ten or more times. The chain carries TRBV19 and TRBJ2-3; the D gene is possibly TRBD2 (5 bases). CDR1 is LNHDA, CDR2 SQIVND, per germline (reference sequence). The CDR3 runs 14 residues. V dropped 4 bases and J dropped 5 bases, with 13 bases sitting between them. CDR3 protein: CASSTDPLGDTQYF. CDR3 DNA: TGTGCCAGTAGTACCGATCCACTAGGAGATACGCAGTATTTT. The variable domain in full, with the rest retrieved from reference TRBV19 and TRBJ2-3, is DGGITQSPKYLFRKEGQNVTLSCEQNLNHDAMYWYRQDPGQGLRLIYYSQIVNDFQKGDIAEGYSVSREKKESFPLTVTSAQKNPTAFYLCASSTDPLGDTQYFGPGTRLTVL.

The table lists this clonotype with many counts. The CDR3 loop is CASSLAPGHTNQPQHF. CDR3 DNA sequence: TGCGCCAGCAGCTTGGCTCCGGGACACACCAATCAGCCCCAGCATTTT. The V and J genes are TRBV5-1 and TRBJ1-5; possible D gene TRBD1, 6 bases. The CDR3 sequence is 16 residues long. Germline V CDR1 and CDR2: SGHRS, YFSETQ. The germline V and J ends were trimmed by 0 bases and 3 bases, with 13 bases remaining between them.

In this sample, this clonotype turned up many times. The J gene is TRBJ2-6, the V gene TRBV18; D uncertain. Germline V gene sequence: CDR1 KGHSH, CDR2 LQKENI. The CDR3 spans 16 residues. V shed 3 bases and J shed 2 bases, with 11 bases lying between them. The CDR3 sequence is CASSPDRMAGANVLTF. DNA for the CDR3: TGTGCCAGCTCACCCGATCGGATGGCTGGGGCCAACGTCCTGACTTTC.